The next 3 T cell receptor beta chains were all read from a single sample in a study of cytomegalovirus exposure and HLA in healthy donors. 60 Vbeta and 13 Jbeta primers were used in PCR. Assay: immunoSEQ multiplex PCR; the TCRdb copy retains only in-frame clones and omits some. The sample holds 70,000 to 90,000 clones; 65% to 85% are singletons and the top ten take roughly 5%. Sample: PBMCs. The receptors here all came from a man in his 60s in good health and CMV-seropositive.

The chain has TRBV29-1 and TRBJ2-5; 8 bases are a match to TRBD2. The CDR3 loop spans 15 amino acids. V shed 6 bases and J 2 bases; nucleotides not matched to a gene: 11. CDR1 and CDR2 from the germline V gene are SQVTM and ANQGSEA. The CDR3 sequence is CSVPMTIAGQETQYF. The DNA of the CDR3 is TGCAGCGTCCCCATGACTATAGCGGGGCAAGAGACCCAGTACTTC.

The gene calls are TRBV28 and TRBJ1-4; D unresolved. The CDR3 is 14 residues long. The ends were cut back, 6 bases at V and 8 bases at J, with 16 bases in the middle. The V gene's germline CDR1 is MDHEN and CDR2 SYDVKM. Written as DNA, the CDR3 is TGTGCCAGCAGCCTACCTCTTACGGGGGAAAAACTGTTTTTT. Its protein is CASSLPLTGEKLFF.

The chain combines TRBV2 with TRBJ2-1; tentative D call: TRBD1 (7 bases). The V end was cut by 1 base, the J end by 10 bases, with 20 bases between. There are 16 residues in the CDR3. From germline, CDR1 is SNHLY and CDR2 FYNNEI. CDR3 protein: CASSEDLGGGGGEQFF. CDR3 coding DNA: TGTGCCAGCAGTGAAGATTTAGGAGGAGGGGGCGGCGAGCAGTTCTTC.